This TCR beta chain was identified during a study of CD8+ T cells in alopecia areata. Findings and caveats of the study: Affected scalp, especially in alopecia totalis/universalis, had a higher clonality than normal scalp did.

This clone has a handful of counts. The antigen is unknown. Extraction and reverse transcription of RNA yielded cDNA as the sequencing template. Libraries were prepared by immunoSEQ multiplex PCR; TCRdb keeps only in-frame clonotypes and omits some of them. The sample consists of about 200,000 clones, 55% to 75% of them appearing once. Treatment noted: oral pan-JAK inhibitor, 5-10 mg twice daily. CDR1 and CDR2 from the germline V gene are SGHRS and YFSETQ. J was trimmed by 1 base and V by 1 base; bases with no gene match: 4. The CDR3 spans 15 residues. This TCR was recovered from a human donor with alopecia areata. The material was CD4+ T cells sorted from blood, obtained at week 24, from a patient treated with tofacitinib. This chain connects TRBV5-1 to TRBJ1-1, with 7 bases identical to TRBD1. CDR3 protein: CASSLTGETNTEAFF. The CDR3 nucleotides read TGCGCCAGCAGCTTGACAGGGGAAACGAACACTGAAGCTTTCTTT.